The source of this TCR beta chain is a study of shared clonotypes between healthy human individuals. This table comes from immunoSEQ multiplex PCR, and its TCRdb copy is limited to in-frame clones, with some not included. This sample has just over 2,000,000 clones; around 96% occur once, and the top ten carry about 1.1%. Study results and limitations: Larger estimated richness was generally seen in naive subsets than in memory subsets. The four-donor shared clonotypes exceeded non-shared clonotypes in generation probability, with non-shared ones scoring lower.

With respect to this clone: Its matching antigen is unknown. Other DNA sequences in the same sample also yield this CDR3.

Naive CD8 populations comprised CD45RO-negative cells positively selected for CCR7, excluding terminally differentiated effector memory CD45RA+ cells. The sequencing sample was made of naive CD8+ T cells sorted from blood. This sequence originates from a man aged 18 to 29 in good health.

The chain's CDR3 is CASSRTVNYGYTF. CDR3 coding DNA: TGTGCCAGCAGCCGAACAGTTAACTATGGCTACACCTTC. This chain joins TRBV5-6 and TRBJ1-2; D is unclear. CDR3 size: 13 residues. The V end lost 4 bases, the J end lost 1 base, and 8 bases lay between the germline ends. Germline CDR1 is SGHDT and CDR2 is YYEEEE.